The present T cell receptor (beta chain) was sequenced within a study of cytomegalovirus exposure and HLA in healthy donors. Study results and limitations: As a later analysis showed, several of the most significant clusters appeared to be linked to common viral pathogens.

The PCR had 60 Vbeta and 13 Jbeta primers. Produced via immunoSEQ multiplex PCR; TCRdb's table is partial and in-frame only. Its clone listing holds 150,000 or so clones. Regarding this clone: Its antigen is still unknown.

CDR3 size: 14 residues. Trimming took 5 bases from V and 6 from J; bases not matched to a gene: 5. Germline V lookup: CDR1 MNHEY, CDR2 SVGAGI. Sequencing was carried out using PBMCs. This TCR came from a woman in her 50s in good health and CMV-seronegative. The genes are TRBV6-5 and TRBJ1-4; 8 bases align to TRBD1. As DNA, the CDR3 is TGTGCCAGCAGTCTCGACAGGGGCGATGAAAAACTGTTTTTT. It translates to CASSLDRGDEKLFF.